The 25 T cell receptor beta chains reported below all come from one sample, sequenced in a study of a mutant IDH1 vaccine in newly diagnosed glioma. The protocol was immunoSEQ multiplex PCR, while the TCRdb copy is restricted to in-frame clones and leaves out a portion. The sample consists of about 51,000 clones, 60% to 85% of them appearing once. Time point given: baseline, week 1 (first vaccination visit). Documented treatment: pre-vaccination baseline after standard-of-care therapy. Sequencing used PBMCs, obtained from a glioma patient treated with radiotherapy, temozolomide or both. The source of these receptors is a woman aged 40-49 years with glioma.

CDR3 nucleotide sequence: TGTGCCAGTAGTATAGGCCCAGGGAAGGGGATGAACACTGAAGCTTTCTTT. Translating gives CASSIGPGKGMNTEAFF. The rearrangement links TRBV19 to TRBJ1-1, with D possibly being TRBD1 (5 bases). Trimming removed 1 base from V and 0 bases from J, with 15 bases in between. This CDR3 is 17 amino acids long. The germline gives CDR1 LNHDA, CDR2 SQIVND (reference sequence).

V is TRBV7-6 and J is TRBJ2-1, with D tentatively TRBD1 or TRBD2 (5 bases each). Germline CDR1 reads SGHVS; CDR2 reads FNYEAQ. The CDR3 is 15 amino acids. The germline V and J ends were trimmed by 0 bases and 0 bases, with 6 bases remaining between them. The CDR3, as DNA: TGTGCCAGCAGCTTAGCGGGGGACTCCTACAATGAGCAGTTCTTC. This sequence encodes CASSLAGDSYNEQFF. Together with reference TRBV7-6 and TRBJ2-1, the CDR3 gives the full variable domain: GAGVSQSPRYKVTKRGQDVALRCDPISGHVSLYWYRQALGQGPEFLTYFNYEAQQDKSGLPNDRFSAERPEGSISTLTIQRTEQRDSAMYRCASSLAGDSYNEQFFGPGTRLTVL.

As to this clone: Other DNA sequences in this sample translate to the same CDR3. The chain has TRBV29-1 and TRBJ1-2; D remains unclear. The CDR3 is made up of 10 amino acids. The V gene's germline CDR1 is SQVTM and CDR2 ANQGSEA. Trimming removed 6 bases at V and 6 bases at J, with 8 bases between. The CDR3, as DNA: TGCAGCGTCGACGGGGATGGCTACACCTTC. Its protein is CSVDGDGYTF. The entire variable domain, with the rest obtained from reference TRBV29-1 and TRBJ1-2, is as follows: SAVISQKPSRDICQRGTSLTIQCQVDSQVTMMFWYRQQPGQSLTLIATANQGSEATYESGFVIDKFPISRPNLTFSTLTVSNMSPEDSSIYLCSVDGDGYTFGSGTRLTVV.

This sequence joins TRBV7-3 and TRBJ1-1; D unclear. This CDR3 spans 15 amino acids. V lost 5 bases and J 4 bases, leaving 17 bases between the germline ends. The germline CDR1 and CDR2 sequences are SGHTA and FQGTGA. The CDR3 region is CASSVVGVVGTEAFF. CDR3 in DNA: TGTGCCAGCAGCGTCGTTGGGGTCGTTGGCACTGAAGCTTTCTTT.

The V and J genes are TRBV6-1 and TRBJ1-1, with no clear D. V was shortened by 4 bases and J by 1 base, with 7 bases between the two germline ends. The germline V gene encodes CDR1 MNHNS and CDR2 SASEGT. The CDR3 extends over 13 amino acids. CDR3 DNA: TGTGCCAGCAGTGTGGAGGAGAACACTGAAGCTTTCTTT. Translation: CASSVEENTEAFF.

In DNA form, the CDR3 reads TGTGCCAGCAGCGGGGAGCAGGGGACTGCATCCTATGGCTACACCTTC. Translation gives CASSGEQGTASYGYTF. The rearrangement uses TRBV5-6 and TRBJ1-2; maybe TRBD1 (6 bases). The CDR3 loop spans 16 amino acids. Germline-derived CDR1 and CDR2 are SGHDT and YYEEEE. Trimming cost V 4 bases and J 4 bases, with 20 bases left between them.

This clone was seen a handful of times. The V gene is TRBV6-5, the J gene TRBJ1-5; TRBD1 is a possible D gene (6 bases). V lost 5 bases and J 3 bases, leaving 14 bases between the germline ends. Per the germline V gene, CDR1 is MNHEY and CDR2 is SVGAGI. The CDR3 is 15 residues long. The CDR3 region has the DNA TGTGCCAGCAGTGCCTCGGGGGGCTTCAATCAGCCCCAGCATTTT. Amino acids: CASSASGGFNQPQHF.

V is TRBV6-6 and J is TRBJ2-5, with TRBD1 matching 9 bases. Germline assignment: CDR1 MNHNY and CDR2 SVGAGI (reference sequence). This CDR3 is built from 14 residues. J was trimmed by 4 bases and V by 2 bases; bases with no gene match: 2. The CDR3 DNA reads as TGTGCCAGCAGTTACACGACAGGGGGAGAGACCCAGTACTTC. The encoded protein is CASSYTTGGETQYF.

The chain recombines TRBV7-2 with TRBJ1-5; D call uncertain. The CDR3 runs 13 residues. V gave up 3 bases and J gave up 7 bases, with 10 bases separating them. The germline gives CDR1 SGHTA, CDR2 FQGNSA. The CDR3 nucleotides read TGTGCCAGCAGCTTTTGGGAAGGACAGCCCCAGCATTTT. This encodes CASSFWEGQPQHF.

CDR3 sequence reads: CASSYTRTAQETQYF. In nucleotides, the CDR3 is TGTGCCAGCAGTTATACACGGACAGCCCAAGAGACCCAGTACTTC. The J gene is TRBJ2-5, the V gene TRBV6-5; D possibly corresponds to TRBD1 (6 bases). The CDR3 contains 15 residues. Germline loops: CDR1 MNHEY, CDR2 SVGAGI. Trimming removed 3 bases from V and 1 base from J, with 12 bases in between.

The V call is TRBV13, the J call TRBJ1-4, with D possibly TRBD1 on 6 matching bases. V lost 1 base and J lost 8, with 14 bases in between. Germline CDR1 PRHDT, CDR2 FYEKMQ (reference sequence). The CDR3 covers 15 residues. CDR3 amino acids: CASSLVGQRGEKLFF. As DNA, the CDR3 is TGTGCCAGCAGCTTAGTCGGACAGCGAGGGGAAAAACTGTTTTTT.

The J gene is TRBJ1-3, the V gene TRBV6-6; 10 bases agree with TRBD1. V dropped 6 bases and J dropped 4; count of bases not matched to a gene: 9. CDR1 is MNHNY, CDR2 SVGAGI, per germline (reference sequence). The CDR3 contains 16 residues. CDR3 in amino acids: CASSPIATGGGNTIYF. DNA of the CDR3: TGTGCCAGCAGCCCAATCGCGACAGGGGGCGGAAACACCATATATTTT.

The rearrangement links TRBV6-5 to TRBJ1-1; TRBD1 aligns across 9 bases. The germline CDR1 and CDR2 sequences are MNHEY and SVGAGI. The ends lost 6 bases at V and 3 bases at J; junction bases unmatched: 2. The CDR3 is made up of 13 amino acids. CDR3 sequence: CASRRQGDTEAFF. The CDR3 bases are TGTGCCAGCAGGAGACAGGGGGACACTGAAGCTTTCTTT.

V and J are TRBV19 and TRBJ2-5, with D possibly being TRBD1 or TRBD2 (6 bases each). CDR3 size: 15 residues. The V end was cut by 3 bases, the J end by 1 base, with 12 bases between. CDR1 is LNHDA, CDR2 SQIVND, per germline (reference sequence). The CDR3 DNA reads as TGTGCCAGTAGTATGGTGGGGGGCTCCCAAGAGACCCAGTACTTC. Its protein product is CASSMVGGSQETQYF. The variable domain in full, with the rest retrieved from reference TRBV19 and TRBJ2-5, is DGGITQSPKYLFRKEGQNVTLSCEQNLNHDAMYWYRQDPGQGLRLIYYSQIVNDFQKGDIAEGYSVSREKKESFPLTVTSAQKNPTAFYLCASSMVGGSQETQYFGPGTRLLVL.

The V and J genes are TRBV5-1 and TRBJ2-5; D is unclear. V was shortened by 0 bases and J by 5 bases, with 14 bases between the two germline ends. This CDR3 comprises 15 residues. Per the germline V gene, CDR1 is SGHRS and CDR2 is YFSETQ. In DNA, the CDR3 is TGCGCCAGCAGCTTGGGAGACTTGCTGGGGGAGACCCAGTACTTC. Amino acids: CASSLGDLLGETQYF. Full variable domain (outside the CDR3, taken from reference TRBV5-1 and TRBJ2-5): KAGVTQTPRYLIKTRGQQVTLSCSPISGHRSVSWYQQTPGQGLQFLFEYFSETQRNKGNFPGRFSGRQFSNSRSEMNVSTLELGDSALYLCASSLGDLLGETQYFGPGTRLLVL.

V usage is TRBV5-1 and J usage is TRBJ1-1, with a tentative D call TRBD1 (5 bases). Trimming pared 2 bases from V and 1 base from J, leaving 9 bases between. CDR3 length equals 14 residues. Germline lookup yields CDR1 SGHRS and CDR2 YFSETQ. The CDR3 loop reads CASSFRVGNTEAFF. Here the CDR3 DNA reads TGCGCCAGCAGCTTCAGGGTTGGGAACACTGAAGCTTTCTTT.

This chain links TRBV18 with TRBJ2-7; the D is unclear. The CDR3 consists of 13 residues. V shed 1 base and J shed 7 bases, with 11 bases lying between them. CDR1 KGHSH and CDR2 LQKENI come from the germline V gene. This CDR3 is CASSPQLGAEQYF. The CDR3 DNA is TGTGCCAGCTCACCACAGCTCGGAGCGGAGCAGTACTTC.

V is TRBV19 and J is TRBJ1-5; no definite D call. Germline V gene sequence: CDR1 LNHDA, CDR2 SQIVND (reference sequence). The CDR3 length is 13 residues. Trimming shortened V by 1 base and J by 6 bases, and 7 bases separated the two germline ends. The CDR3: CASSIGWGQPQHF. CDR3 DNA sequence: TGTGCCAGTAGTATAGGCTGGGGTCAGCCCCAGCATTTT.

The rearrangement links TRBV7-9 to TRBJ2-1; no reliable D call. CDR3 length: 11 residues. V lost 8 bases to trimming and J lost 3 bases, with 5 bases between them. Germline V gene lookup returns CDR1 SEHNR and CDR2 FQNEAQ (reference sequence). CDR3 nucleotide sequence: TGTGCCAGCCACAACTACAATGAGCAGTTCTTC. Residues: CASHNYNEQFF.

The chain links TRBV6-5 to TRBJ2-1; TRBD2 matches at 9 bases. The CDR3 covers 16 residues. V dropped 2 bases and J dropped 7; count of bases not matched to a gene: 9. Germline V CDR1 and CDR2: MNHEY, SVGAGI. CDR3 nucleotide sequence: TGTGCCAGCAGTTACCGGTGGCGGGGGGGCGAAAATGAGCAGTTCTTC. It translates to CASSYRWRGGENEQFF.

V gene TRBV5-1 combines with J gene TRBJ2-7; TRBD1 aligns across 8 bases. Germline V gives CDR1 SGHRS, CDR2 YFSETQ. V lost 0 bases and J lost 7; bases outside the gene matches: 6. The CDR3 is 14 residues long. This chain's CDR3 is CASSLAQGASEQYF. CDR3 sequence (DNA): TGCGCCAGCAGCTTGGCCCAGGGGGCGAGTGAGCAGTACTTC. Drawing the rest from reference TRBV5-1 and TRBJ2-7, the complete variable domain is KAGVTQTPRYLIKTRGQQVTLSCSPISGHRSVSWYQQTPGQGLQFLFEYFSETQRNKGNFPGRFSGRQFSNSRSEMNVSTLELGDSALYLCASSLAQGASEQYFGPGTRLTVT.

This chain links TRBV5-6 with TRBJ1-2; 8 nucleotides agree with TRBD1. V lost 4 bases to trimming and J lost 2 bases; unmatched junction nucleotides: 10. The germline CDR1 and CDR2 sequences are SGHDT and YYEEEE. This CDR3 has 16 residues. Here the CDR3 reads CASSPSGGGTNYGYTF. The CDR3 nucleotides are TGTGCCAGCAGCCCCTCAGGGGGCGGAACCAACTATGGCTACACCTTC.

The CDR3, as DNA: TGTGCCTGGAGTGTGACGGGATACGAGCAGTACTTC. It is translated as CAWSVTGYEQYF. This chain joins TRBV30 and TRBJ2-7, with D perhaps TRBD2 (5 bases). From germline, CDR1 is GTSNPN and CDR2 SVGIG (reference sequence). This CDR3 has 12 residues. V was trimmed by 0 bases and J by 4 bases, leaving 7 bases between them. Filled out from reference TRBV30 and TRBJ2-7, the complete variable domain reads SQTIHQWPATLVQPVGSPLSLECTVEGTSNPNLYWYRQAAGRGLQLLFYSVGIGQISSEVPQNLSASRPQDRQFILSSKKLLLSDSGFYLCAWSVTGYEQYFGPGTRLTVT.

The CDR3 region is CASSTLPGGEKLFF. In DNA form, the CDR3 reads TGTGCCAGCAGCACGCTTCCGGGGGGCGAAAAACTGTTTTTT. This chain connects TRBV7-8 to TRBJ1-4; D possibly corresponds to TRBD1 (6 bases). The germline V gene encodes CDR1 SGHVS and CDR2 FQNEAQ. Trimming shortened V by 5 bases and J by 8 bases, and 15 bases separated the two germline ends. The CDR3 has 14 residues.

In nucleotides, the CDR3 is TGTGCCACCAGCAGCCAGGCGGATACGCAGTATTTT. Its protein is CATSSQADTQYF. The chain combines TRBV15 with TRBJ2-3; D not resolved. Germline V lookup: CDR1 LNHNV, CDR2 YYDKDF (reference sequence). This CDR3 spans 12 amino acids. V shed 3 bases and J shed 6 bases, with 7 bases lying between them.